The 29 T cell receptor beta chains in this list originate from one sample, sequenced in a study of CD8+ T cells in alopecia areata. Extraction of RNA preceded its reverse transcription into cDNA, which served as the sequencing template. The assay was immunoSEQ multiplex PCR, and TCRdb's table has in-frame clones only and misses some. The repertoire holds about 120,000 clones, with under 40% as singletons. The source material was CD4+ T cells sorted from blood. These receptors were taken from a human donor with alopecia areata.

This clone was counted a single time. One junction end does not reproduce the germline sequence, and a read error may be involved. This sample also contains other DNA sequences that code for the same CDR3. CDR3 in amino acids: CSVTAVQGLLTEAFF. The CDR3 DNA sequence: TGCAGCGTTACGGCGGTACAGGGTTTATTGACTGAAGCCTTCTTT. This sequence joins TRBV29-1 and TRBJ1-1; the D gene is possibly TRBD1 (6 bases). The length of the CDR3 is 15 residues. Germline CDR1 and CDR2: SQVTM and ANQGSEA.

The chain has TRBV6-5 and TRBJ2-3, with TRBD1 as a possible D gene (5 bases). Between the trimmed V and J ends, which lost 3 bases and 6 bases, there was a span of 7 bases. In germline, CDR1 is MNHEY, CDR2 SVGAGI. The CDR3 has 12 residues. In nucleotides, the CDR3 is TGTGCCAGCAGTTATAAGGGGGATACGCAGTATTTT. This sequence encodes CASSYKGDTQYF.

J is TRBJ2-7 and V is TRBV7-6; the D call may be TRBD1 or TRBD2 (5 bases each). Deletions cut 5 bases from V and 5 bases from J, with 19 bases between. CDR1 is SGHVS, CDR2 FNYEAQ, per germline. The CDR3 has 15 residues. The chain's CDR3 is CASSPQAEGPDEQYF. CDR3 coding DNA: TGTGCCAGCAGCCCCCAGGCCGAGGGGCCTGACGAGCAGTACTTC.

V is TRBV29-1 and J is TRBJ1-1; no firm D call. Germline V lookup: CDR1 SQVTM, CDR2 ANQGSEA. The V end was cut by 4 bases, the J end by 3 bases, with 12 bases between. This CDR3 is built from 13 residues. This chain's CDR3 is CSVVLWTDTEAFF. The CDR3, as DNA: TGCAGCGTTGTGCTTTGGACTGACACTGAAGCTTTCTTT.

Only a few counts were recorded for this clone. This rearrangement joins TRBV29-1 to TRBJ1-4; D perhaps matches TRBD1 (6 bases). Germline V gene sequence: CDR1 SQVTM, CDR2 ANQGSEA. This CDR3 is built from 13 residues. The V and J ends lost 7 bases and 2 bases respectively, with 11 bases between them. CDR3 loop: CSGTGPTNEKLFF. The CDR3 nucleotides are TGCAGCGGAACAGGGCCCACTAATGAAAAACTGTTTTTT.

The CDR3 sequence is CASSYSGPGQEAFF. The CDR3 coding sequence is TGTGCCAGCAGTTACTCGGGCCCGGGACAAGAAGCTTTCTTT. This chain joins TRBV6-5 and TRBJ1-1; a possible D gene is TRBD1 (6 bases). Germline loops: CDR1 MNHEY, CDR2 SVGAGI. With 0 bases removed from V and 8 bases from J, the gap between germline ends came to 13 bases. The length of the CDR3 is 14 residues.

This sequence joins TRBV27 and TRBJ1-1; D is possibly TRBD1 (5 bases). CDR3 length: 16 residues. The V end was cut by 6 bases, the J end by 1 base, with 18 bases between. The germline CDR1 and CDR2 sequences are MNHEY and SMNVEV (reference sequence). CDR3 DNA: TGTGCCAGCAGCGAAAGGGGACGGACAAAGAACACTGAAGCTTTCTTT. This sequence encodes CASSERGRTKNTEAFF.

The rearrangement uses TRBV7-3 and TRBJ2-7; 13 bases agree with TRBD2. CDR1 and CDR2 from the germline V gene are SGHTA and FQGTGA. Losses at the gene ends were 5 bases for V and 6 bases for J; bases not matched to a gene: 7. This CDR3 contains 15 residues. The CDR3 DNA reads TGTGCCAGCAGCGTACTAGCGGGAGGGCCGGGCGAGCAGTACTTC. As protein: CASSVLAGGPGEQYF.

This clone was detected only a few times. This chain joins TRBV29-1 and TRBJ1-5; perhaps TRBD1 as D (5 bases). With 5 bases removed from V and 4 bases from J, the gap between germline ends came to 18 bases. Germline V gene sequence: CDR1 SQVTM, CDR2 ANQGSEA. The CDR3 has 15 amino acids. CDR3 bases: TGCAGCGTTTTTGGGGGTATAGTCTCAAATCAGCCCCAGCATTTT. This gives the protein CSVFGGIVSNQPQHF.

The gene calls are TRBV5-4 and TRBJ2-1; D could derive from TRBD1 or TRBD2 (5 bases each). The CDR3 covers 13 residues. CDR1 SGHNT and CDR2 YYREEE come from the germline V gene (reference sequence). V was clipped by 0 bases and J by 8 bases, with 9 bases between them. As DNA, the CDR3 is TGTGCCAGCAGCTTGGTGGGGGTGGATGAGCAGTTCTTC. This codes for CASSLVGVDEQFF.

J is TRBJ2-3 and V is TRBV18; D may be TRBD1 or TRBD2 (5 bases each). The CDR3 length is 16 residues. Germline V gene sequence: CDR1 KGHSH, CDR2 LQKENI. Between the trimmed V and J ends, which lost 0 bases and 8 bases, there was a span of 18 bases. This CDR3 is CASSPPGESRLGTQYF. CDR3 DNA sequence: TGTGCCAGCTCACCACCGGGGGAGTCGAGGCTTGGTACGCAGTATTTT.

The chain links TRBV2 to TRBJ2-4; TRBD1 matches at 8 bases. Germline V lookup: CDR1 SNHLY, CDR2 FYNNEI. The CDR3 is 13 amino acids. The V gene end was trimmed by 6 bases and the J gene end by 7 bases; junction bases not matched to a gene: 5. The DNA of the CDR3 is TGTGCCAGCAGGCAGGGGGCAGGCAACATTCAGTACTTC. Translation gives CASRQGAGNIQYF.

The gene calls are TRBV19 and TRBJ2-2; 7 bases line up with TRBD1. The germline gives CDR1 LNHDA, CDR2 SQIVND (reference sequence). The CDR3 is made up of 14 amino acids. The V gene end was trimmed by 6 bases and the J gene end by 4 bases; junction bases not matched to a gene: 5. In DNA form, the CDR3 reads TGTGCCAGTAGGAACAGGGGTGGCACCGGGGAGCTGTTTTTT. Encoded protein: CASRNRGGTGELFF.

The chain carries TRBV5-6 and TRBJ2-5; D might be TRBD2 (5 bases). The CDR3 loop spans 15 amino acids. Germline CDR1 SGHDT, CDR2 YYEEEE. Trimming took 6 bases from V and 4 from J, leaving 19 bases between them. The CDR3 DNA reads TGTGCCAGCACCCCCCGACTGGGTGGGAGAGAGACCCAGTACTTC. Translating gives CASTPRLGGRETQYF. Combining the CDR3 with reference TRBV5-6 and TRBJ2-5 gives the whole variable domain DAGVTQSPTHLIKTRGQQVTLRCSPKSGHDTVSWYQQALGQGPQFIFQYYEEEERQRGNFPDRFSGHQFPNYSSELNVNALLLGDSALYLCASTPRLGGRETQYFGPGTRLLVL.

In this sample, this clone turned up a few times. The gene calls are TRBV18 and TRBJ2-3; unclear D gene. CDR1 KGHSH and CDR2 LQKENI come from the germline V gene. Trimming left V 2 bases short and J 1 base short, with 7 bases between. This CDR3 contains 14 residues. The CDR3 nucleotides are TGTGCCAGCTCACCAGGCCAGGGCACAGATACGCAGTATTTT. It encodes CASSPGQGTDTQYF.

This rearrangement joins TRBV5-1 to TRBJ2-7; the match to TRBD2 covers 7 bases. The CDR3 length is 16 residues. Germline CDR1 is SGHRS and CDR2 is YFSETQ. J lost 2 bases, V lost 2 bases, and 10 bases had no gene match. In nucleotides, the CDR3 is TGCGCCAGCAGCTTAGGACACGGCGGGAGCCCCTACGAGCAGTACTTC. As protein: CASSLGHGGSPYEQYF.

The rearrangement uses TRBV4-3 and TRBJ2-2; D uncertain. The germline V gene encodes CDR1 LGHNA and CDR2 YSLEER. The V end lost 0 bases, the J end lost 4 bases, and 9 bases lay between the germline ends. The CDR3 loop spans 15 amino acids. CDR3 DNA sequence: TGCGCCAGCAGCCAAGATCGTTGGAGCACCGGGGAGCTGTTTTTT. Translating it yields CASSQDRWSTGELFF.

The rearrangement uses TRBV10-3 and TRBJ2-7, with 10 bases fitting TRBD1. From germline, CDR1 is ENHRY and CDR2 SYGVKD. There are 13 residues in the CDR3. V dropped 10 bases and J dropped 6; count of bases not matched to a gene: 9. CDR3 residues: CATRQGAFPEQYF. CDR3 DNA sequence: TGTGCCACCCGACAGGGGGCCTTTCCCGAGCAGTACTTC.

This chain links TRBV29-1 with TRBJ2-5; D gene uncertain. This CDR3 is 12 amino acids long. Germline loops: CDR1 SQVTM, CDR2 ANQGSEA. Between the trimmed V and J ends, which lost 4 bases and 4 bases, there was a span of 10 bases. CDR3 region: CSVVTVAETQYF. The CDR3 nucleotides read TGCAGCGTTGTGACGGTGGCAGAGACCCAGTACTTC.

V usage is TRBV30 and J usage is TRBJ1-2, with no clear D. Trimming pared 5 bases from V and 0 bases from J, leaving 16 bases between. There are 15 residues in the CDR3. Germline values: CDR1 GTSNPN, CDR2 SVGIG (reference sequence). The CDR3 nucleotides are TGTGCCTGGGTAACCCGGGGAGTCACTAACTATGGCTACACCTTC. Translation: CAWVTRGVTNYGYTF.

V and J are TRBV6-5 and TRBJ1-2; 8 positions agree with TRBD1. There are 14 residues in the CDR3. V was pared by 5 bases and J by 2 bases, with 4 bases of the junction left unmatched. CDR1 and CDR2 from the germline V gene are MNHEY and SVGAGI. The CDR3 sequence: CASSLRTGNYGYTF. CDR3 coding DNA: TGTGCCAGCAGTCTACGGACAGGGAACTATGGCTACACCTTC.

The chain carries TRBV5-1 and TRBJ2-5; a possible D gene is TRBD2 (6 bases). CDR1 is SGHRS, CDR2 YFSETQ, per germline. This CDR3 is built from 14 residues. Trimming left V 4 bases short and J 5 bases short, with 15 bases between. The CDR3 sequence: CASSNPLGLETQYF. The CDR3 DNA reads TGCGCCAGCAGCAACCCACTGGGACTGGAGACCCAGTACTTC.

This rearrangement joins TRBV5-6 to TRBJ2-7; perhaps TRBD2 as D (5 bases). The CDR3 loop spans 14 amino acids. Trimming cost V 3 bases and J 3 bases, with 13 bases left between them. Per germline, CDR1 SGHDT and CDR2 YYEEEE. For the CDR3, the DNA is TGTGCCAGCAGCTCGTCCGGGAAAAACTACGAGCAGTACTTC. It translates to CASSSSGKNYEQYF.

This clone occurred a few times. With a far larger clone one base away, a read error is the likely cause. The sample holds other DNA sequences that translate to the same CDR3. The chain joins TRBV4-1 to TRBJ2-5; D might be TRBD1 (6 bases). Trimming cost V 5 bases and J 2 bases, with 9 bases left between them. The CDR3 runs 13 residues. Germline V gives CDR1 MGHRA, CDR2 YSYEKL. This CDR3 is CASSSGQQETQYF. The CDR3 DNA reads as TGCGCCAGCAGCTCTGGACAGCAAGAGACCCAGTACTTC.

The gene calls are TRBV7-2 and TRBJ2-5, with D possibly being TRBD2 (6 bases). CDR1 and CDR2 from the germline V gene are SGHTA and FQGNSA. V was trimmed by 5 bases and J by 1 base, leaving 17 bases between them. The CDR3 has 16 residues. The CDR3 spells CASSPQGGLIQETQYF. CDR3 nucleotides: TGTGCCAGCAGCCCTCAGGGAGGCCTGATCCAAGAGACCCAGTACTTC.

The gene calls are TRBV30 and TRBJ1-5; the D is unclear. The CDR3 loop spans 13 amino acids. Germline CDR1 GTSNPN, CDR2 SVGIG (reference sequence). Trimming took off 0 bases at V and 7 bases at J, with 10 bases between the two ends. CDR3 DNA sequence: TGTGCCTGGAGTGTTTCTGGGGAACAGCCCCAGCATTTT. This gives the protein CAWSVSGEQPQHF.

This clone was detected only a few times. The V and J genes are TRBV28 and TRBJ2-3, with no clear D. Trimming removed 6 bases from V and 0 bases from J, with 7 bases in between. Germline V gives CDR1 MDHEN, CDR2 SYDVKM. The CDR3 has 13 residues. In DNA, the CDR3 is TGTGCCAGCAGAGGCGGAAGCACAGATACGCAGTATTTT. It translates to CASRGGSTDTQYF. The variable domain in full, with the rest retrieved from reference TRBV28 and TRBJ2-3, is DVKVTQSSRYLVKRTGEKVFLECVQDMDHENMFWYRQDPGLGLRLIYFSYDVKMKEKGDIPEGYSVSREKKERFSLILESASTNQTSMYLCASRGGSTDTQYFGPGTRLTVL.

This chain connects TRBV11-2 to TRBJ2-3; tentative D call: TRBD1 (8 bases). The CDR3 loop spans 15 amino acids. The V gene lost 5 bases and the J gene lost 3 bases, with 15 bases spanning the gap. Germline CDR1 is SGHAT and CDR2 is FQNNGV. The CDR3 nucleotides read TGTGCCAGCAGCCCCTACAGGGGGGGAACAGATACGCAGTATTTT. Encoded protein: CASSPYRGGTDTQYF.

This chain links TRBV29-1 with TRBJ1-1; D is undetermined. The germline V gene has CDR1 SQVTM and CDR2 ANQGSEA. This CDR3 has 11 residues. V was cut by 7 bases and J by 6 bases, with 12 bases left in between. The CDR3 loop reads CSGGALAEAFF. As DNA, the CDR3 is TGCAGCGGCGGAGCCCTTGCTGAAGCTTTCTTT.